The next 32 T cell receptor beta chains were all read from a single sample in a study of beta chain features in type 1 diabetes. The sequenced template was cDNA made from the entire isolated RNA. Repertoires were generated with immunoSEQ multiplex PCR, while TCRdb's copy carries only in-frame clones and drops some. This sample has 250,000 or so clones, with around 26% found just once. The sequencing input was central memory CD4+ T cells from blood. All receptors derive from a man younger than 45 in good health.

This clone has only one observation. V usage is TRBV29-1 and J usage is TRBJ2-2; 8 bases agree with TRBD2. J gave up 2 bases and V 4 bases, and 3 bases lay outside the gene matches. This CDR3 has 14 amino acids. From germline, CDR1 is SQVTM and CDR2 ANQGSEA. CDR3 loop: CSVGGGPNTGELFF. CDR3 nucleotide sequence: TGCAGCGTTGGCGGGGGGCCAAACACCGGGGAGCTGTTTTTT.

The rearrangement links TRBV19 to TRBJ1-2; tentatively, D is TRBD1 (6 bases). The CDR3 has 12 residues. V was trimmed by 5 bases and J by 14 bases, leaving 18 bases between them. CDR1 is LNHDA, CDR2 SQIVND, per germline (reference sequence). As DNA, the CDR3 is TGTGCCAGTAGTTTCCTACAGGGCGGCAGGACCTTC. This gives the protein CASSFLQGGRTF.

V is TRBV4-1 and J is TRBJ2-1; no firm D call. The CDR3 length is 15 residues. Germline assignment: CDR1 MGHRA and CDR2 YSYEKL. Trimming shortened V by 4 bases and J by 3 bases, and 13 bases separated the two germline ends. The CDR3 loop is CASSPFGLGYNEQFF. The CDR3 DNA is TGCGCCAGCAGCCCTTTCGGTCTCGGCTACAATGAGCAGTTCTTC.

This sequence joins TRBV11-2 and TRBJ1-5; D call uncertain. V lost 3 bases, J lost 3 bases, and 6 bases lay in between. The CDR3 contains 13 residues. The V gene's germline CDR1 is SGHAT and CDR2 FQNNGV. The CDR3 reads CASSLGLNQPQHF. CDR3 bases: TGTGCCAGCAGCTTGGGCCTCAATCAGCCCCAGCATTTT.

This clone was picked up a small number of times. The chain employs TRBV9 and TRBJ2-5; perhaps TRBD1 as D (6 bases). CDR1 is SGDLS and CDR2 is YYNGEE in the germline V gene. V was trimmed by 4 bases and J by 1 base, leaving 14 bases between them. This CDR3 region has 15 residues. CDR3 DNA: TGTGCCAGCAGCCGGATTGACAGGAGCCAAGAGACCCAGTACTTC. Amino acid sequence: CASSRIDRSQETQYF.

The CDR3 here is CASKKQEITDTQYF. The CDR3 DNA follows: TGTGCCAGCAAGAAACAGGAAATAACAGATACGCAGTATTTT. This rearrangement joins TRBV2 to TRBJ2-3, with a possible D match to TRBD1 (5 bases). This CDR3 has 14 residues. Germline V gives CDR1 SNHLY, CDR2 FYNNEI. The V gene lost 7 bases and the J gene lost 3 bases, with 14 bases spanning the gap. Looking up the rest from reference TRBV2 and TRBJ2-3 gives the full variable domain: EPEVTQTPSHQVTQMGQEVILRCVPISNHLYFYWYRQILGQKVEFLVSFYNNEISEKSEIFDDQFSVERPDGSNFTLKIRSTKLEDSAMYFCASKKQEITDTQYFGPGTRLTVL.

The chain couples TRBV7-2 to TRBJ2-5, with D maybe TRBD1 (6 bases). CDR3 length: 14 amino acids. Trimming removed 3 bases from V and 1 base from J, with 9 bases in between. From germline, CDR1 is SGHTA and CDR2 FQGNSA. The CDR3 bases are TGTGCCAGCAGCTTTCAGGGGAGCCAAGAGACCCAGTACTTC. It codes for CASSFQGSQETQYF.

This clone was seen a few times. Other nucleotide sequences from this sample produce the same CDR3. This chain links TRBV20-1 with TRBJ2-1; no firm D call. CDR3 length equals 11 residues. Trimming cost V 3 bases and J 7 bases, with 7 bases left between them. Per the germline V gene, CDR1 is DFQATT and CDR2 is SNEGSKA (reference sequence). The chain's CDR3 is CSASSKNEQFF. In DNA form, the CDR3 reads TGCAGTGCTAGCTCCAAAAATGAGCAGTTCTTC.

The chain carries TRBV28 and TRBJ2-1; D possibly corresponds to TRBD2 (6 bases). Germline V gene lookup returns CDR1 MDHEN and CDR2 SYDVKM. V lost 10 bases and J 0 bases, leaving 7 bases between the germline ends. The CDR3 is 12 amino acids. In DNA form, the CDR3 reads TGTGCCACCGGGAGCTCCTACAATGAGCAGTTCTTC. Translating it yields CATGSSYNEQFF. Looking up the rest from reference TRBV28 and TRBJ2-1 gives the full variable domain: DVKVTQSSRYLVKRTGEKVFLECVQDMDHENMFWYRQDPGLGLRLIYFSYDVKMKEKGDIPEGYSVSREKKERFSLILESASTNQTSMYLCATGSSYNEQFFGPGTRLTVL.

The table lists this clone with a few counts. The CDR3 nucleotides are TGTGCCAGCTCTCCCAGGGACTCTGAGCAGTTCTTC. Residues: CASSPRDSEQFF. This chain connects TRBV18 to TRBJ2-1; D perhaps matches TRBD2 (6 bases). The germline V gene has CDR1 KGHSH and CDR2 LQKENI. V lost 6 bases and J 9 bases, leaving 12 bases between the germline ends. The CDR3 contains 12 residues.

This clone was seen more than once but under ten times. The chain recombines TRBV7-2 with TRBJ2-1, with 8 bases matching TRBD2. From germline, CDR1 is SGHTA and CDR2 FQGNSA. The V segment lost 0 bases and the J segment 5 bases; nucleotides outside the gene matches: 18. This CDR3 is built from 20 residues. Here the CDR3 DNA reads TGTGCCAGCAGCTTAGCGGCGGGACTAGGGTTCGTAACTACCGACAATGAGCAGTTCTTC. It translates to CASSLAAGLGFVTTDNEQFF.

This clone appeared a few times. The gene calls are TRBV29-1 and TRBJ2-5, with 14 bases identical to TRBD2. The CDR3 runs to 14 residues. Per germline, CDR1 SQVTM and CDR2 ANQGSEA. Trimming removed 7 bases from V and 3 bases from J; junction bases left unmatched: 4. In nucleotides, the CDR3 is TGCAGCGCAAAGGGACTAGCGGGAGAAGAGACCCAGTACTTC. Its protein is CSAKGLAGEETQYF.

The CDR3 sequence is CASSPTWRGVGGYTF. The CDR3 nucleotides read TGTGCCAGTAGTCCTACTTGGAGAGGGGTTGGAGGCTACACCTTC. The rearrangement uses TRBV19 and TRBJ1-2; D is possibly TRBD1 (5 bases). Germline values: CDR1 LNHDA, CDR2 SQIVND (reference sequence). V lost 5 bases and J lost 8, with 21 bases in between. The CDR3 has 15 amino acids. Combining the CDR3 with reference TRBV19 and TRBJ1-2 gives the whole variable domain DGGITQSPKYLFRKEGQNVTLSCEQNLNHDAMYWYRQDPGQGLRLIYYSQIVNDFQKGDIAEGYSVSREKKESFPLTVTSAQKNPTAFYLCASSPTWRGVGGYTFGSGTRLTVV.

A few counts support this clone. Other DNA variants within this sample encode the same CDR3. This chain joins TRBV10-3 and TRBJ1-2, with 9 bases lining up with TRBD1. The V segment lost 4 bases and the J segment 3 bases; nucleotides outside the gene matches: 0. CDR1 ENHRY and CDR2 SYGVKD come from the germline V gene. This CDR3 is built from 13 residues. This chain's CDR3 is CAISGTGDYGYTF. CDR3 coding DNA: TGTGCCATCAGTGGGACAGGGGACTATGGCTACACCTTC.

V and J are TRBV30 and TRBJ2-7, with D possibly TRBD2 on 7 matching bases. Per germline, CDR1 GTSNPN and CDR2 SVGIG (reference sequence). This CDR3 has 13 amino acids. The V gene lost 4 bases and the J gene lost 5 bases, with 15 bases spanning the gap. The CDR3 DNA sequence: TGTGCCTGGATCCCCGCGGGGGCTGACGAGCAGTACTTC. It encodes CAWIPAGADEQYF.

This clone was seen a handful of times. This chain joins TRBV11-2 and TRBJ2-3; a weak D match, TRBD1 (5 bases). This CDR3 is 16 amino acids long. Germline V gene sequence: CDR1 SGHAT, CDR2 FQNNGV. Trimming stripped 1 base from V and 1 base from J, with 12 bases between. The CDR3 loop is CASSLVPGQGTDTQYF. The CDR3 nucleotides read TGTGCCAGCAGCTTAGTCCCAGGGCAGGGCACAGATACGCAGTATTTT.

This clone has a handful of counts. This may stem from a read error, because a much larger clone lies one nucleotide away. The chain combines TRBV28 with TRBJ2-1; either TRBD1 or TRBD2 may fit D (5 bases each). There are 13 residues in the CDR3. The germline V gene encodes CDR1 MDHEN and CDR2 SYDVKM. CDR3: CARRPPQGREQFF. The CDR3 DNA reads TGTGCCCGCAGGCCGCCCCAGGGACGGGAGCAGTTCTTC.

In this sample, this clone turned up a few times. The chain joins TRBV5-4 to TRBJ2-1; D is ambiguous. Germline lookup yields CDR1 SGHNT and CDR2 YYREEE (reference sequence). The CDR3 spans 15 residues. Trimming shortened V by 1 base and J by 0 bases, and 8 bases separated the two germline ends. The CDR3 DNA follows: TGTGCCAGCAGCTTGAGAGCAAGCTCCTACAATGAGCAGTTCTTC. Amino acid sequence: CASSLRASSYNEQFF.

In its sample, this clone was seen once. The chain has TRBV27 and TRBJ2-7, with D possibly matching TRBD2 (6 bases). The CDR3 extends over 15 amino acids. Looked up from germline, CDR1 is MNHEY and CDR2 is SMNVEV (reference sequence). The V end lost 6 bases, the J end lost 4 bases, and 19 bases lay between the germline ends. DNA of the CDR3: TGTGCCAGCAGCCCGAACCGGGGAGGTCGGTACGAGCAGTACTTC. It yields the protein CASSPNRGGRYEQYF.

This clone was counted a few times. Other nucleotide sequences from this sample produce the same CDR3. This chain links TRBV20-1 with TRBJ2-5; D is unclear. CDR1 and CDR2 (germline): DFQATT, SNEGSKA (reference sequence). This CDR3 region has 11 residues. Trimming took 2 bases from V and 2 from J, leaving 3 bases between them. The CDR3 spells CSARPQETQYF. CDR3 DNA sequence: TGCAGTGCTAGACCTCAAGAGACCCAGTACTTC.

CDR3 sequence: CASSTPGTYEQYF. CDR3 nucleotides: TGTGCCAGCAGTACCCCGGGGACCTACGAGCAGTACTTC. J is TRBJ2-7 and V is TRBV6-5; D perhaps matches TRBD2 (5 bases). V gave up 5 bases and J gave up 2 bases, with 10 bases separating them. From germline, CDR1 is MNHEY and CDR2 SVGAGI. The CDR3 has 13 amino acids.

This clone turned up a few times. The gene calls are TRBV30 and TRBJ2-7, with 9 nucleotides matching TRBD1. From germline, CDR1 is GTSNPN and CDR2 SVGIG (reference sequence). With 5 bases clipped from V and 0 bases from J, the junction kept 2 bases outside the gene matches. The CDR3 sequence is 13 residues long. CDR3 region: CAWQTGGSYEQYF. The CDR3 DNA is TGTGCCTGGCAGACAGGGGGCTCCTACGAGCAGTACTTC.

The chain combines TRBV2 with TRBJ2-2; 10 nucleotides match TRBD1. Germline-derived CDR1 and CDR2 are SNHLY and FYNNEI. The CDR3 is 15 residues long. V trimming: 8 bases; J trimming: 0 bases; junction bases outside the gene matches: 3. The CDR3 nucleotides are TGTGCCAGCGAAGGACAGGGGGCGAACACCGGGGAGCTGTTTTTT. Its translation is CASEGQGANTGELFF.

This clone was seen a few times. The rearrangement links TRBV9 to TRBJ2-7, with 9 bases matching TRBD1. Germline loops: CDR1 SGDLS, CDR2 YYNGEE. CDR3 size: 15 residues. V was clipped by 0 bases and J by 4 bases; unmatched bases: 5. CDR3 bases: TGTGCCAGCAGCGTAGAACCGGACAGGGGATACGAGCAGTACTTC. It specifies CASSVEPDRGYEQYF.

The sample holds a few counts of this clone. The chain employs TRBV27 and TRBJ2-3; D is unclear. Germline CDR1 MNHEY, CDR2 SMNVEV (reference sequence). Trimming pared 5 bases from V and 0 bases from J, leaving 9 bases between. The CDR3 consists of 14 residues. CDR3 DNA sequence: TGTGCCAGCAGTGGGCATTCTAGCACAGATACGCAGTATTTT. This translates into CASSGHSSTDTQYF.

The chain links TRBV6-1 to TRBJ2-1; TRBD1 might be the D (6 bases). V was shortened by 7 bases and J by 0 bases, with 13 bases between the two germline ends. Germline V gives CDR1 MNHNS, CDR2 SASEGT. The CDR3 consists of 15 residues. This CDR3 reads CASKSQGSSYNEQFF. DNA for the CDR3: TGTGCCAGCAAATCTCAGGGGAGCTCCTACAATGAGCAGTTCTTC.

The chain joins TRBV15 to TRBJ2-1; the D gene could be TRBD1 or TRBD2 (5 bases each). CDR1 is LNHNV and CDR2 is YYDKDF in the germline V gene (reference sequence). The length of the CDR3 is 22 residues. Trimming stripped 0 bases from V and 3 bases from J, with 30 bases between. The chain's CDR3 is CATSREILKGPSRTGYYNEQFF. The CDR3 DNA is TGTGCCACCAGCAGAGAGATCTTAAAGGGGCCATCCCGGACTGGCTACTACAATGAGCAGTTCTTC.

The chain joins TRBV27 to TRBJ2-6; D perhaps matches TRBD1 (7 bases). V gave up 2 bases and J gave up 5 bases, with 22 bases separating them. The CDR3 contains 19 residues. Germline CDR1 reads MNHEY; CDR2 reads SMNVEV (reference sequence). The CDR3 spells CASSLQGGPTSGRANVLTF. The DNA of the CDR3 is TGTGCCAGCAGTTTACAGGGGGGCCCAACCTCGGGAAGGGCCAACGTCCTGACTTTC.

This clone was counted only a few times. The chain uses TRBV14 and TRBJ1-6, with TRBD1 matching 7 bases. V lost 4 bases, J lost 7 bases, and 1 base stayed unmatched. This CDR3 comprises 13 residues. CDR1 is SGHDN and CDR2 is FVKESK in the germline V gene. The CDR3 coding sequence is TGTGCCAGCAGCCCAGGGGGGAATTCACCCCTCCACTTT. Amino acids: CASSPGGNSPLHF.

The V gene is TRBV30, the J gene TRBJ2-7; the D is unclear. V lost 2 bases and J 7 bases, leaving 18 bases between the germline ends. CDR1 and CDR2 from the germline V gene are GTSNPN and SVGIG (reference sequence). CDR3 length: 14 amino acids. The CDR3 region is CAWSKGNPLYEQYF. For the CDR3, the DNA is TGTGCCTGGAGTAAAGGGAATCCCCTCTATGAGCAGTACTTC.

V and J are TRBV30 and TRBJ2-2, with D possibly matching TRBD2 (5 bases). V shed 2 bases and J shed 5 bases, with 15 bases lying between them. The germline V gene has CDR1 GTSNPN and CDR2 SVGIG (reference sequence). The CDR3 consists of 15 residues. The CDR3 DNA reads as TGTGCCTGGAGTCCCGGTTCCACGGGGACCGGGGAGCTGTTTTTT. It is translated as CAWSPGSTGTGELFF.

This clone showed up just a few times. The CDR3 bases are TGCAGCGAGCGACTAGTGGGAGATACGCAGTATTTT. Translating gives CSERLVGDTQYF. The rearrangement joins TRBV29-1 to TRBJ2-3, with D possibly TRBD2 on 6 matching bases. CDR1 and CDR2 from the germline V gene are SQVTM and ANQGSEA. V was cut by 7 bases and J by 5 bases, with 13 bases left in between. This CDR3 has 12 amino acids.